This T cell receptor (beta chain) was retrieved from a study of Ad26.COV2.S vaccination and SARS-CoV-2 variants. Germline CDR1 reads LGHDT; CDR2 reads YNNKEL (reference sequence). This CDR3 spans 13 amino acids. V lost 3 bases and J 4 bases, leaving 10 bases between the germline ends. Treatment noted: some 20 received Ad26.COV2.S at low or high dose, single or two shots; about 5 received placebo; per-sample allocation not given. The samples date from day 63 after the first vaccine or placebo injection. The protocol was immunoSEQ multiplex PCR, while the TCRdb copy is restricted to in-frame clones and leaves out a portion. The table lists about 220,000 clones, roughly 90% of them singletons, with about 10% in the top ten.

The specimen comprised peripheral blood, sampled in a trial of Ad26.COV2.S vaccine versus placebo. The clonotype comes from a person aged 18-65 years who received the Ad26.COV2.S COVID-19 vaccine or a placebo. This chain connects TRBV3-1 (or the pseudogene TRBV3-2) to TRBJ2-7, with D possibly called TRBD1 or TRBD2 (5 bases each). CDR3 amino acids: CASSQTRGYEQYF. Here the CDR3 DNA reads TGTGCCAGCAGCCAGACGAGGGGATACGAGCAGTACTTC.